Listed here are 31 T cell receptor beta chains from one sample, sequenced in a study of vaccination effects on CD4 cells after COVID-19. Profiled with immunoSEQ multiplex PCR; TCRdb holds only in-frame clones, not every one. Among 50,000 to 65,000 clones listed, 81% were seen once. Under the ViraFEST assay, PBMC were stimulated with viral peptide pools so that antigen-specific CD4+ T cells expanded. Sequencing was performed afterwards. With 10 to 11 days of culture completed, CD4+ T cells were isolated. Their recognized antigens are unknown. The sequences come from CD4+ T cells from PBMCs cultured with HCoV-229E spike peptides, collected before COVID-19 vaccination. Receptor source: a human donor who received a COVID-19 vaccine.

The genes are TRBV5-5 and TRBJ1-1; no definite D call. This CDR3 comprises 13 residues. The V and J ends lost 2 bases and 1 base respectively, with 6 bases between them. Per germline, CDR1 SGHKS and CDR2 YYEKEE (reference sequence). As DNA, the CDR3 is TGTGCCAGCAGCTTCGATCGGAACACTGAAGCTTTCTTT. Protein: CASSFDRNTEAFF.

The sample holds one count of this clone. The chain combines TRBV2 with TRBJ2-7, with 9 bases lining up with TRBD1. This CDR3 comprises 13 residues. V lost 10 bases, J lost 6 bases, and 10 bases stayed unmatched. Germline V gene sequence: CDR1 SNHLY, CDR2 FYNNEI. CDR3 DNA sequence: TGTGCCACTCCTTTGGACAGGGGAGGCGAGCAGTACGTC. Encoded protein: CATPLDRGGEQYV.

The chain links TRBV11-2 to TRBJ2-1; weak D call: TRBD1 (6 bases). V was pared by 1 base and J by 9 bases, with 10 bases between. Germline CDR1 reads SGHAT; CDR2 reads FQNNGV. This CDR3 contains 13 residues. Written as DNA, the CDR3 is TGTGCCAGCAGCTTAGGGACAGTCGGTGAGCAGTTCTTC. This translates into CASSLGTVGEQFF.

The genes are TRBV30 and TRBJ1-1; tentative D call: TRBD1 (5 bases). This CDR3 contains 12 residues. Germline assignment: CDR1 GTSNPN and CDR2 SVGIG (reference sequence). Trimming shortened V by 8 bases and J by 8 bases, and 18 bases separated the two germline ends. In nucleotides, the CDR3 is TGTGCCCGAGGGGAGAATCGGGCAGAAGCTTTCTTT. This translates into CARGENRAEAFF.

This clone appeared once. The CDR3 sequence is CASKRLDRGRGEQFF. The CDR3 DNA follows: TGTGCCAGTAAGCGCCTAGACAGGGGGCGGGGTGAGCAGTTCTTC. This rearrangement joins TRBV19 to TRBJ2-1; 10 bases match TRBD1. The CDR3 extends over 15 amino acids. Germline CDR1 reads LNHDA; CDR2 reads SQIVND (reference sequence). The V and J ends lost 7 bases and 9 bases, in that order; junction bases with no gene match: 12.

The table lists this clone with a few counts. V is TRBV27 and J is TRBJ2-2, with TRBD1 identical over 8 bases. The V gene end was trimmed by 2 bases and the J gene end by 8 bases; junction bases not matched to a gene: 4. Germline V gene sequence: CDR1 MNHEY, CDR2 SMNVEV (reference sequence). CDR3 length: 14 residues. The CDR3 region is CASSLQGALGELFF. DNA for the CDR3: TGTGCCAGCAGTTTACAGGGGGCATTAGGGGAGCTGTTTTTT.

In this sample, this clone turned up once. The chain combines TRBV30 with TRBJ2-5; tentatively, D is TRBD1 (6 bases). The germline V gene encodes CDR1 GTSNPN and CDR2 SVGIG (reference sequence). V shed 5 bases and J shed 7 bases, with 11 bases lying between them. The CDR3 has 11 residues. CDR3 coding DNA: TGTGCCTGGGGGACACCCGTGACCCAGTACTTC. Encoded protein: CAWGTPVTQYF.

V is TRBV18 and J is TRBJ1-1; D gene unclear. Trimming took off 2 bases at V and 1 base at J, with 5 bases between the two ends. The germline V gene encodes CDR1 KGHSH and CDR2 LQKENI. This CDR3 region has 13 residues. In DNA form, the CDR3 reads TGTGCCAGCTCACCATGGGGGAACACTGAAGCTTTCTTT. This codes for CASSPWGNTEAFF.

The rearrangement uses TRBV7-3 and TRBJ2-2, with a possible D match to TRBD1 (6 bases). The CDR3 sequence is 12 residues long. The V end lost 5 bases, the J end lost 7 bases, and 8 bases lay between the germline ends. Germline CDR1 reads SGHTA; CDR2 reads FQGTGA. CDR3: CASSDRIGELFF. The CDR3 nucleotides are TGTGCCAGCAGCGACAGGATCGGGGAGCTGTTTTTT.

This chain joins TRBV24-1 and TRBJ1-1, with D maybe TRBD1 (6 bases). V lost 5 bases, J lost 6 bases, and 9 bases lay in between. The CDR3 sequence is 12 residues long. Germline V lookup: CDR1 KGHDR, CDR2 SFDVKD. CDR3 residues: CATSGTGPEAFF. CDR3 nucleotides: TGTGCCACCAGTGGCACAGGGCCTGAAGCTTTCTTT.

This clone was counted between two and nine times. The V and J genes are TRBV10-1 and TRBJ2-3; D may correspond to TRBD1 or TRBD2 (5 bases each). The CDR3 has 16 residues. Trimming pared 2 bases from V and 0 bases from J, leaving 12 bases between. CDR1 and CDR2 (germline): WNHNN, SYGVQD (reference sequence). CDR3 sequence reads: CASSENGGRSTDTQYF. CDR3 nucleotide sequence: TGCGCCAGCAGTGAGAATGGGGGACGAAGCACAGATACGCAGTATTTT.

The V gene is TRBV6-5, the J gene TRBJ2-2; D not resolved. Trimming took off 6 bases at V and 2 bases at J, with 7 bases between the two ends. The CDR3 loop spans 13 amino acids. From germline, CDR1 is MNHEY and CDR2 SVGAGI. This CDR3 reads CASSLLNTGELFF. The CDR3 DNA sequence: TGTGCCAGCAGCCTCTTAAACACCGGGGAGCTGTTTTTT.

The V call is TRBV6-2 or TRBV6-3, the J call TRBJ2-3; D may be TRBD2 (6 bases). CDR1 is MNHEY, CDR2 SVGEGT, per germline. V gave up 5 bases and J gave up 2 bases, with 14 bases separating them. This CDR3 region has 15 residues. Here the CDR3 reads CASSNPGLYTDTQYF. Here the CDR3 DNA reads TGTGCCAGCAGTAACCCGGGACTTTACACAGATACGCAGTATTTT.

This clone was observed a handful of times. The chain joins TRBV10-1 to TRBJ1-4; 9 bases match TRBD1. V lost 6 bases and J lost 8; bases outside the gene matches: 4. The CDR3 sequence is 13 residues long. CDR1 is WNHNN, CDR2 SYGVQD, per germline (reference sequence). The CDR3 DNA reads TGCGCCAGCAGCCGGGACAGGGACGAAAAACTGTTTTTT. Protein product: CASSRDRDEKLFF.

The gene calls are TRBV29-1 and TRBJ2-2; 8 bases are shared with TRBD2. This CDR3 region has 16 residues. The V and J ends lost 5 bases and 2 bases, in that order; junction bases with no gene match: 10. The germline V gene encodes CDR1 SQVTM and CDR2 ANQGSEA. The CDR3 loop is CSVRGGSGVNTGELFF. The DNA of the CDR3 is TGCAGCGTTAGAGGGGGTAGCGGGGTAAACACCGGGGAGCTGTTTTTT.

The count of this clone is one. This rearrangement joins TRBV10-2 to TRBJ1-1; 7 bases line up with TRBD1. The CDR3 has 11 residues. Germline V CDR1 and CDR2: WSHSY, SAAADI. Trimming at V came to 6 bases and at J to 10 bases, leaving 5 bases not matched to a gene. Written as DNA, the CDR3 is TGCGCCAGCAGAGACAGGGACGGAGCTTTCTTT. Translated, it gives CASRDRDGAFF.

V and J are TRBV28 and TRBJ1-3; D call uncertain. The CDR3 has 14 amino acids. Per the germline V gene, CDR1 is MDHEN and CDR2 is SYDVKM. V gave up 3 bases and J gave up 0 bases, with 6 bases separating them. Here the CDR3 reads CASSFQDSGNTIYF. The CDR3 nucleotides are TGTGCCAGCAGTTTCCAGGACTCTGGAAACACCATATATTTT.

V is TRBV19 and J is TRBJ2-6, with D perhaps assigned TRBD1 or TRBD2 (5 bases each). With 4 bases removed from V and 1 base from J, the gap between germline ends came to 20 bases. Germline V gives CDR1 LNHDA, CDR2 SQIVND (reference sequence). The CDR3 runs to 19 residues. As DNA, the CDR3 is TGTGCCAGTAGTACCTCCTTGGGACCGAGAGGGTCTGGGGCCAACGTCCTGACTTTC. Protein: CASSTSLGPRGSGANVLTF.

The chain is built from TRBV13 and TRBJ1-2; 7 nucleotides match TRBD1. The CDR3 covers 13 residues. V was clipped by 5 bases and J by 8 bases; unmatched bases: 8. Germline V lookup: CDR1 PRHDT, CDR2 FYEKMQ (reference sequence). For the CDR3, the DNA is TGTGCCAGCAGCCGGAGGGGGCCCGGGGGCTACACCTTC. This encodes CASSRRGPGGYTF.

The V gene is TRBV9, the J gene TRBJ1-5, with D maybe TRBD1 (6 bases). The CDR3 has 15 residues. Germline CDR1 is SGDLS and CDR2 is YYNGEE. Trimming removed 4 bases at V and 1 base at J, with 12 bases between. CDR3 in DNA: TGTGCCAGCAGCACCAGACAGGCGAGCAATCAGCCCCAGCATTTT. The encoded protein is CASSTRQASNQPQHF.

The chain employs TRBV5-1 and TRBJ2-7, with no clear D. CDR1 is SGHRS and CDR2 is YFSETQ in the germline V gene. The CDR3 contains 16 residues. Trimming cost V 0 bases and J 3 bases, with 16 bases left between them. For the CDR3, the DNA is TGCGCCAGCAGCTTGGCCGGTGGATCAAAGTACTACGAGCAGTACGTC. Protein product: CASSLAGGSKYYEQYV.

The J gene is TRBJ1-6, the V gene TRBV3-1 (or the pseudogene TRBV3-2); no clear D gene. V lost 5 bases and J 7 bases, leaving 12 bases between the germline ends. Germline V gives CDR1 LGHDT, CDR2 YNNKEL (reference sequence). The CDR3 runs to 14 residues. This CDR3 is CASSTRQENSPLHF. The CDR3 DNA follows: TGTGCCAGCAGCACCCGACAAGAGAATTCACCCCTCCACTTT.

The gene calls are TRBV19 and TRBJ2-3; D is uncertain. Per germline, CDR1 LNHDA and CDR2 SQIVND (reference sequence). This CDR3 spans 15 amino acids. Trimming removed 5 bases from V and 6 bases from J, with 18 bases in between. CDR3 coding DNA: TGTGCCAGTAGTCAAAACACCCGAGGTGCGGATACGCAGTATTTT. Translating it yields CASSQNTRGADTQYF.

The CDR3 DNA reads TGTGCCAGCAGCTTAACCTCACAGGGATCCACTGAAGCTTTCTTT. It is translated as CASSLTSQGSTEAFF. This sequence joins TRBV7-3 and TRBJ1-1, with D perhaps TRBD1 (6 bases). Germline CDR1 and CDR2: SGHTA and FQGTGA. The CDR3 is 15 residues long. Trimming took 0 bases from V and 4 from J, leaving 12 bases between them.

The V call is TRBV7-2, the J call TRBJ2-1; 9 bases match TRBD2. This CDR3 is built from 16 residues. The V and J ends lost 0 bases and 6 bases, in that order; junction bases with no gene match: 6. Germline-derived CDR1 and CDR2 are SGHTA and FQGNSA. This CDR3 reads CASSLARLRGGNEQFF. In DNA form, the CDR3 reads TGTGCCAGCAGCTTAGCGCGTTTGCGGGGGGGCAATGAGCAGTTCTTC.

V usage is TRBV6-2 or TRBV6-3 and J usage is TRBJ1-5; the match to TRBD1 covers 10 bases. With V trimmed by 6 bases and J by 6 bases, 5 bases remained unmatched. From germline, CDR1 is MNHEY and CDR2 SVGEGT. The CDR3 length is 14 residues. CDR3 in amino acids: CASSFGTGVQPQHF. CDR3 nucleotides: TGTGCCAGCAGCTTTGGGACAGGGGTTCAGCCCCAGCATTTT.

The chain employs TRBV19 and TRBJ2-1, with unresolved D. CDR3 length: 12 residues. From germline, CDR1 is LNHDA and CDR2 SQIVND (reference sequence). Between the trimmed V and J ends, which lost 5 bases and 7 bases, there was a span of 9 bases. The CDR3, as DNA: TGTGCCAGTAGTCCCGCCAGGAATGAGCAGTTCTTC. Amino acid sequence: CASSPARNEQFF.

This clone came up a few times. The CDR3 spells CASSLRQADQPQHF. CDR3 nucleotides: TGCGCCAGCAGCCTGAGACAGGCCGATCAGCCCCAGCATTTT. The chain joins TRBV4-1 to TRBJ1-5, with D possibly TRBD1 on 6 matching bases. The V gene's germline CDR1 is MGHRA and CDR2 YSYEKL. Trimming took 4 bases from V and 5 from J, leaving 12 bases between them. There are 14 residues in the CDR3.

Here the CDR3 reads CASSWVAGVTQETQYF. DNA of the CDR3: TGCGCCAGCAGCTGGGTAGCGGGGGTAACCCAAGAGACCCAGTACTTC. The chain is built from TRBV5-1 and TRBJ2-5, with 9 bases matching TRBD2. The CDR3 has 16 amino acids. V lost 3 bases and J lost 1; bases outside the gene matches: 7. Germline V gene data show CDR1 as SGHRS and CDR2 as YFSETQ.

V is TRBV7-2 and J is TRBJ2-3; 7 bases match TRBD2. CDR3 size: 15 residues. The V and J ends lost 3 bases and 8 bases, in that order; junction bases with no gene match: 11. The germline gives CDR1 SGHTA, CDR2 FQGNSA. The DNA for the CDR3 is TGTGCCAGCAGCTTTGGGGGGGGGATGTCTGGTACGCAGTATTTT. It specifies CASSFGGGMSGTQYF.

The chain has TRBV12-3 or TRBV12-4 and TRBJ1-1; D perhaps matches TRBD1 (5 bases). Between the trimmed V and J ends, which lost 5 bases and 7 bases, there was a span of 14 bases. This CDR3 region has 13 residues. The CDR3 loop reads CASSRNPDSEAFF. In DNA, the CDR3 is TGTGCCAGCAGTCGCAACCCCGACAGTGAAGCTTTCTTT.